The 21 T cell receptor beta chains below come from one sample, sequenced in a study of blood T cell repertoires in COVID-19. This table comes from immunoSEQ multiplex PCR, and its TCRdb copy is limited to in-frame clones, with some not included. The sample includes around 130,000 clones, approximately 90% of them seen just once. The sequenced sample consisted of peripheral blood. The origin of the receptors is a woman at least 80 years old with acute or convalescent COVID-19.

The chain joins TRBV19 to TRBJ2-5; 7 positions agree with TRBD1. The germline V gene has CDR1 LNHDA and CDR2 SQIVND (reference sequence). This CDR3 region has 13 residues. Trimming took 1 base from V and 10 from J; bases not matched to a gene: 6. DNA of the CDR3: TGTGCCAGTAGTATAGGGAAGGGGGCGATCCAGTACTTC. It yields the protein CASSIGKGAIQYF.

The chain combines TRBV3-1 (or the pseudogene TRBV3-2) with TRBJ2-3; D not certain. V was trimmed by 1 base and J by 6 bases, leaving 8 bases between them. Germline-derived CDR1 and CDR2 are LGHDT and YNNKEL (reference sequence). CDR3 size: 13 residues. The CDR3 is CASSQAGEDTQYF. CDR3 bases: TGTGCCAGCAGCCAAGCGGGTGAGGATACGCAGTATTTT.

This rearrangement joins TRBV6-5 to TRBJ2-3, with D uncertain. CDR3 length equals 13 residues. Trimming shortened V by 6 bases and J by 0 bases, and 7 bases separated the two germline ends. Germline CDR1 MNHEY, CDR2 SVGAGI. The CDR3 bases are TGTGCCAGCAGGGGCACCAGCACAGATACGCAGTATTTT. Its protein is CASRGTSTDTQYF.

The chain employs TRBV3-1 (or the pseudogene TRBV3-2) and TRBJ2-5; TRBD2 aligns across 10 bases. V trimming: 4 bases; J trimming: 5 bases; junction bases outside the gene matches: 4. This CDR3 has 14 amino acids. Germline CDR1 LGHDT, CDR2 YNNKEL (reference sequence). This CDR3 reads CASSPAGGPETQYF. The CDR3 DNA reads as TGTGCCAGCAGCCCAGCGGGGGGGCCGGAGACCCAGTACTTC.

This chain links TRBV5-1 with TRBJ2-3, with TRBD1 matching 7 bases. The trim removed 0 bases at V and 3 bases at J, leaving 7 bases unmatched. CDR3 size: 16 residues. Germline V gene sequence: CDR1 SGHRS, CDR2 YFSETQ. CDR3 in amino acids: CASSLGTGQRTDTQYF. Written as DNA, the CDR3 is TGCGCCAGCAGCTTGGGGACAGGACAAAGGACAGATACGCAGTATTTT.

The chain joins TRBV2 to TRBJ2-1, with 8 bases matching TRBD1. With V trimmed by 7 bases and J by 0 bases, 11 bases remained unmatched. From germline, CDR1 is SNHLY and CDR2 FYNNEI. The CDR3 is 17 amino acids. CDR3 DNA: TGTGCCAGCATGGGCAGGGGGCGAGGTGGCTCCTACAATGAGCAGTTCTTC. Amino acid sequence: CASMGRGRGGSYNEQFF.

This rearrangement joins TRBV5-6 to TRBJ1-6, with a tentative D call TRBD1 (5 bases). The CDR3 loop spans 17 amino acids. Trimming removed 0 bases at V and 6 bases at J, with 16 bases between. Germline V gives CDR1 SGHDT, CDR2 YYEEEE. Written as DNA, the CDR3 is TGTGCCAGCAGCTTGGCCATCGGGGGGATTAGTAATTCACCCCTCCACTTT. It is translated as CASSLAIGGISNSPLHF.

The V call is TRBV2, the J call TRBJ1-2; 8 positions match TRBD1. V shed 6 bases, J shed 6 bases, and the junction held 12 bases outside the gene matches. The germline CDR1 and CDR2 sequences are SNHLY and FYNNEI. This CDR3 comprises 15 residues. The CDR3, as DNA: TGTGCCAGCAGGCTTACACACCGGGACAGGAATGGCTACACCTTC. Residues: CASRLTHRDRNGYTF.

The V and J genes are TRBV2 and TRBJ2-7, with a possible D match to TRBD1 (6 bases). Trimming removed 8 bases from V and 2 bases from J, with 7 bases in between. The CDR3 length is 11 residues. From germline, CDR1 is SNHLY and CDR2 FYNNEI. Here the CDR3 reads CASWTAYEQYF. CDR3 DNA sequence: TGTGCCAGCTGGACAGCCTACGAGCAGTACTTC.

This clone was found a few times. The chain couples TRBV18 to TRBJ1-2, with 7 bases that match TRBD1. The CDR3 is 13 residues long. After removal of 0 bases from V and 8 bases from J, the junction contained 3 bases not matched to a gene. CDR1 and CDR2 (germline): KGHSH, LQKENI. This chain's CDR3 is CASSPPETGGYTF. The CDR3 nucleotides read TGTGCCAGCTCACCACCTGAGACAGGGGGCTACACCTTC.

This CDR3 is CASSQVGGDSTEAFF. The CDR3 region has the DNA TGTGCCAGCAGCCAAGTAGGGGGAGATTCCACTGAAGCTTTCTTT. The chain has TRBV3-1 (or the pseudogene TRBV3-2) and TRBJ1-1; tentatively, D is TRBD1 (6 bases). The CDR3 runs 15 residues. Looked up from germline, CDR1 is LGHDT and CDR2 is YNNKEL (reference sequence). V was shortened by 1 base and J by 4 bases, with 13 bases between the two germline ends.

Only a few counts were recorded for this clone. This chain connects TRBV6-5 to TRBJ1-5; D is possibly TRBD1 (6 bases). The germline V gene has CDR1 MNHEY and CDR2 SVGAGI. Trimming removed 7 bases from V and 2 bases from J, with 15 bases in between. This CDR3 has 15 residues. CDR3 DNA: TGTGCCAGCAAGGTTGGACAGAGGGGCAATCAGCCCCAGCATTTT. Residues: CASKVGQRGNQPQHF.

The chain carries TRBV4-2 and TRBJ2-7, with 8 positions matching TRBD2. Germline V gene data show CDR1 as LGHNA and CDR2 as YNFKEQ. V dropped 1 base and J dropped 2; count of bases not matched to a gene: 4. This CDR3 is 15 amino acids long. The CDR3 DNA sequence: TGTGCCAGCAGCCAAGTTCCGGGGGGGACCTACGAGCAGTACTTC. This encodes CASSQVPGGTYEQYF.

This clone was observed a few times. The genes are TRBV10-3 and TRBJ2-2; 10 bases are a match to TRBD1. The V and J ends lost 2 bases and 6 bases, in that order; junction bases with no gene match: 3. This CDR3 region has 15 residues. Per germline, CDR1 ENHRY and CDR2 SYGVKD. CDR3 in amino acids: CAISEGQGGSGELFF. Here the CDR3 DNA reads TGTGCCATCAGTGAGGGACAGGGGGGATCCGGGGAGCTGTTTTTT.

The chain uses TRBV2 and TRBJ1-5; D is possibly TRBD1 (6 bases). Germline CDR1 SNHLY, CDR2 FYNNEI. The germline V and J ends were trimmed by 7 bases and 0 bases, with 13 bases remaining between them. This CDR3 contains 15 residues. The CDR3 loop is CASKETGNSNQPQHF. In nucleotides, the CDR3 is TGTGCCAGCAAAGAGACAGGTAATAGCAATCAGCCCCAGCATTTT.

V and J are TRBV6-5 and TRBJ2-7, with TRBD1 matching 10 bases. Per germline, CDR1 MNHEY and CDR2 SVGAGI. J gave up 1 base and V 5 bases, and 5 bases lay outside the gene matches. CDR3 length: 15 residues. The CDR3 loop is CASSPRDRGSYEQYF. In nucleotides, the CDR3 is TGTGCCAGCAGTCCCCGGGACAGGGGTTCCTACGAGCAGTACTTC.

This sequence joins TRBV5-4 and TRBJ1-1; D gene unclear. Germline CDR1 reads SGHNT; CDR2 reads YYREEE (reference sequence). Trimming cost V 1 base and J 1 base, with 8 bases left between them. CDR3 length: 14 residues. The CDR3 sequence: CASSLISRNTEAFF. Written as DNA, the CDR3 is TGTGCCAGCAGCTTGATTAGTAGGAACACTGAAGCTTTCTTT.

This chain connects TRBV4-2 to TRBJ2-5; 8 bases line up with TRBD1. The V gene's germline CDR1 is LGHNA and CDR2 YNFKEQ. The CDR3 runs to 16 residues. Losses at the gene ends were 4 bases for V and 6 bases for J; bases not matched to a gene: 13. The CDR3 loop reads CASSLQTGALEKTQYF. CDR3 nucleotides: TGTGCCAGCAGCCTCCAGACAGGGGCCCTCGAAAAGACCCAGTACTTC.

The rearrangement links TRBV7-2 to TRBJ2-5; TRBD2 matches at 10 bases. V lost 3 bases, J lost 2 bases, and 3 bases stayed unmatched. The CDR3 covers 15 residues. Germline CDR1 and CDR2: SGHTA and FQGNSA. The CDR3 sequence: CASSFNSGGQETQYF. CDR3 sequence (DNA): TGTGCCAGCAGCTTTAATAGCGGGGGGCAAGAGACCCAGTACTTC.

This chain joins TRBV5-4 and TRBJ2-1; 13 positions agree with TRBD2. This CDR3 region has 17 residues. Germline CDR1 SGHNT, CDR2 YYREEE (reference sequence). After removal of 4 bases from V and 6 bases from J, the junction contained 10 bases not matched to a gene. The CDR3 sequence is CASSPPTSGGLVNEQFF. CDR3 DNA: TGTGCCAGCAGCCCACCGACTAGCGGGGGGTTGGTCAATGAGCAGTTCTTC.

This clone was observed once. V gene TRBV10-3 combines with J gene TRBJ1-1, with 10 bases that match TRBD1. The V segment lost 2 bases and the J segment 10 bases; nucleotides outside the gene matches: 7. The V gene's germline CDR1 is ENHRY and CDR2 SYGVKD. The CDR3 loop spans 14 amino acids. This chain's CDR3 is CAISEPGWTGGAFF. CDR3 nucleotides: TGTGCCATCAGTGAGCCGGGGTGGACAGGGGGAGCTTTCTTT.